This T cell receptor (beta chain) was found in a study of OX40 agonist ivuxolimab in advanced cancers. The CDR3 totals 16 residues. Germline CDR1 is MNHEY and CDR2 is SMNVEV (reference sequence). The ends lost 0 bases at V and 2 bases at J; junction bases unmatched: 7. Produced via immunoSEQ multiplex PCR; TCRdb's table is partial and in-frame only. The sample lists approximately 52,000 clones; roughly 80% were seen once. As for this clone: Its specificity is not known.

Study-level points and caveats: At doses 0.1 to 3.0 mg/kg, CD4+ and CD8+ clones expanded. The average count of expanded clones was higher among CD8+ T cells than among CD4+. In the 0.1-3.0 mg/kg groups, partial responders showed among the lowest expansion.

Source: CD4+ or CD8+ T cells sorted from blood, taken in a trial of the OX40 agonist ivuxolimab. This TCR was sampled from an adult with an advanced solid tumor such as melanoma, head and neck, liver or kidney cancer. V and J are TRBV27 and TRBJ2-7; 7 positions agree with TRBD2. The CDR3 loop reads CASSLSSGVLPYEQYF. CDR3 DNA sequence: TGTGCCAGCAGTTTATCGAGCGGGGTGCTCCCCTACGAGCAGTACTTC.